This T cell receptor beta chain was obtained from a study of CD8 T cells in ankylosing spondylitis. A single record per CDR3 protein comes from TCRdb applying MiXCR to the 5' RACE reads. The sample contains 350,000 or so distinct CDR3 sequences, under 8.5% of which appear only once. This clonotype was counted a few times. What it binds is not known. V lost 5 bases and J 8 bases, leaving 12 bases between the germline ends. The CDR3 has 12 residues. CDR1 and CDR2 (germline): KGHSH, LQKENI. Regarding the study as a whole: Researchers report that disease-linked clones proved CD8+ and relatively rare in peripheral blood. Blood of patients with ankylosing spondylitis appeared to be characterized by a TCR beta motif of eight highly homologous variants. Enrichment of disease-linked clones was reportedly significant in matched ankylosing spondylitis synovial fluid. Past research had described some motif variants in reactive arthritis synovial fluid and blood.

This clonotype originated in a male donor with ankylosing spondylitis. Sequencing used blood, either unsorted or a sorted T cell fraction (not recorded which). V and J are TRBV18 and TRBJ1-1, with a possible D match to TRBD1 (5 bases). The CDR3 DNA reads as TGTGCCAGCTCAGCTAGCAGGGAGGAAGCTTTCTTT. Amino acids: CASSASREEAFF.